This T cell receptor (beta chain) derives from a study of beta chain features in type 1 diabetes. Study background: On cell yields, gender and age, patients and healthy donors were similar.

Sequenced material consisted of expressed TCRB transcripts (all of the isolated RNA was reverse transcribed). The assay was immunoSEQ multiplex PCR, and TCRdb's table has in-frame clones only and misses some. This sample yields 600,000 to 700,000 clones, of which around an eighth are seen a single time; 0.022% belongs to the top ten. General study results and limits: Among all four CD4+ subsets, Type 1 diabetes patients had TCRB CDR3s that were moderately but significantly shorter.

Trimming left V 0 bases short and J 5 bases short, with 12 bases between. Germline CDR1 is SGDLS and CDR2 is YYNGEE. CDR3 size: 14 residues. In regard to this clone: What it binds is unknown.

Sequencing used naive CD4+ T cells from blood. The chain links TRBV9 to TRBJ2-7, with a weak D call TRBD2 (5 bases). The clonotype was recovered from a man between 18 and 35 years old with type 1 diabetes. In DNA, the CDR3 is TGTGCCAGCAGCGTAGTAGGGAGCAACCACGAGCAGTACTTC. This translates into CASSVVGSNHEQYF. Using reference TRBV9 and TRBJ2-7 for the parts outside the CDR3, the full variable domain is DSGVTQTPKHLITATGQRVTLRCSPRSGDLSVYWYQQSLDQGLQFLIQYYNGEERAKGNILERFSAQQFPDLHSELNLSSLELGDSALYFCASSVVGSNHEQYFGPGTRLTVT.